This paragraph covers one TCR beta chain sequence. The antigen is undetermined. This sample stems from a study of T cell responses to AZD1222 COVID-19 vaccine. Germline lookup yields CDR1 GTSNPN and CDR2 SVGIG (reference sequence). Trimming shortened V by 0 bases and J by 0 bases, and 12 bases separated the two germline ends. This CDR3 is built from 16 residues. Study results and caveats: Increases in Spike-specific TCR breadth and depth were seen after two AZD1222 doses. Clonal diversity was possibly underestimated; the donors were predominantly white British and more often female. Regions 160-218 and 743-854 held dominance among vaccine-associated CD4 TCRs, which spanned spike. Seropositive AZD1222 recipients at baseline numbered only five to seven.

Repertoires were generated with immunoSEQ multiplex PCR, while TCRdb's copy carries only in-frame clones and drops some. Of about 120,000 clones listed, more than 85% were seen once; the top ten hold about 3%. This clonotype was obtained from an adult in good health. This chain uses TRBV30 with TRBJ1-3; no firm D call. The sequenced sample was peripheral blood, obtained on day 0 of AZD1222 vaccination. The CDR3 DNA reads as TGTGCCTGGAGTGTAGGATTGGGGAACTCTGGAAACACCATATATTTT. It specifies CAWSVGLGNSGNTIYF.